These 11 T cell receptor beta chains came from one sample sequenced in a study of CD8+ T cells in alopecia areata (dated by TCRdb to between 2018 and 2020). The treatment or condition label of this sample denotes: oral pan-JAK inhibitor, 5-10 mg twice daily. Libraries were constructed by the immunoSEQ multiplex PCR assay. RNA was extracted from all samples and reverse transcribed into cDNA as template for TCR sequencing. The table was pulled from immuneACCESS by TCRdb, which kept in-frame rearrangements only. Such tables lose some clones; where checked, under half of the loss comes from unresolved V genes, and the rest has no known cause. This sample has 150,000 to 200,000 clones in its table, and less than 70% of those were observed once. Jointly, the top ten make up approximately 1.3% of the sample. The specimen comprised CD4+ T cells sorted from blood, sampled around week 49, from a patient treated with tofacitinib. Receptors originate from a human donor with alopecia areata.

The V call is TRBV4-1, the J call TRBJ1-1, with TRBD1 matching 7 bases. The CDR3 has 13 amino acids. The V and J ends lost 1 base and 12 bases, in that order; junction bases with no gene match: 8. Germline V gene data show CDR1 as MGHRA and CDR2 as YSYEKL. CDR3 residues: CASSQADRYSSFF. DNA of the CDR3: TGCGCCAGCAGCCAAGCGGACAGGTACAGTTCTTTCTTT.

The rearrangement joins TRBV29-1 to TRBJ2-7; D is ambiguous. The CDR3 totals 15 residues. V lost 6 bases and J lost 0, with 18 bases in between. Germline V gene sequence: CDR1 SQVTM, CDR2 ANQGSEA. The CDR3 spells CSVTRSDGYSYEQYF. The CDR3 DNA reads as TGCAGCGTAACTCGGTCGGACGGGTACTCCTACGAGCAGTACTTC.

The J gene is TRBJ1-2, the V gene TRBV6-1, with 8 bases that match TRBD1. Germline loops: CDR1 MNHNS, CDR2 SASEGT. The CDR3 covers 14 residues. V was pared by 6 bases and J by 4 bases, with 7 bases of the junction left unmatched. The CDR3 sequence: CASSDRGVRYGYTF. DNA of the CDR3: TGTGCCAGCAGCGACAGGGGAGTACGCTATGGCTACACCTTC.

The rearrangement links TRBV29-1 to TRBJ1-1; D gene uncertain. Germline CDR1 reads SQVTM; CDR2 reads ANQGSEA. CDR3 length: 13 amino acids. Trimming took 5 bases from V and 0 from J, leaving 10 bases between them. CDR3 coding DNA: TGCAGCGTTCTCAGGATCGTGAACACTGAAGCTTTCTTT. Its protein is CSVLRIVNTEAFF. The full variable domain, its missing parts supplied by reference TRBV29-1 and TRBJ1-1, is SAVISQKPSRDICQRGTSLTIQCQVDSQVTMMFWYRQQPGQSLTLIATANQGSEATYESGFVIDKFPISRPNLTFSTLTVSNMSPEDSSIYLCSVLRIVNTEAFFGQGTRLTVV.

This chain uses TRBV27 with TRBJ2-5, with TRBD1 as a possible D gene (5 bases). Germline loops: CDR1 MNHEY, CDR2 SMNVEV (reference sequence). The CDR3 is 14 residues long. V was pared by 1 base and J by 7 bases, with 13 bases between. The CDR3 DNA sequence: TGTGCCAGCAGTTTATATCAGGGAATGGGGACCCAGTACTTC. It specifies CASSLYQGMGTQYF.

The chain carries TRBV9 and TRBJ1-2; 8 nucleotides agree with TRBD1. Germline V gives CDR1 SGDLS, CDR2 YYNGEE. The CDR3 spans 13 residues. The trim removed 5 bases at V and 5 bases at J, leaving 5 bases unmatched. CDR3 protein: CASRLTGGYGYTF. CDR3 in DNA: TGTGCCAGCAGACTCACAGGGGGGTATGGCTACACCTTC.

V and J are TRBV5-6 and TRBJ2-3; D gene ambiguous. This CDR3 spans 12 amino acids. Trimming took off 1 base at V and 1 base at J, with 1 base between the two ends. The germline gives CDR1 SGHDT, CDR2 YYEEEE. The CDR3 loop reads CASSLRTDTQYF. The CDR3 coding sequence is TGTGCCAGCAGCTTGCGCACAGATACGCAGTATTTT.

The chain carries TRBV2 and TRBJ1-5, with 8 bases matching TRBD1. CDR1 SNHLY and CDR2 FYNNEI come from the germline V gene. The CDR3 length is 15 residues. The trim removed 6 bases at V and 7 bases at J, leaving 11 bases unmatched. The CDR3 DNA is TGTGCCAGCAGGGGGGAGAGGACAGGGAACCAGCCCCAGCATTTT. This translates into CASRGERTGNQPQHF.

The chain has TRBV27 and TRBJ1-2; the D gene is possibly TRBD1 (6 bases). CDR3 length: 13 amino acids. With 4 bases removed from V and 7 bases from J, the gap between germline ends came to 13 bases. Germline V gene sequence: CDR1 MNHEY, CDR2 SMNVEV (reference sequence). As DNA, the CDR3 is TGTGCCAGCAGTTGGCGCAGGGGTTCTGGCTACACCTTC. This encodes CASSWRRGSGYTF.

V gene TRBV30 combines with J gene TRBJ1-6, with TRBD1 matching over 9 bases. CDR3 size: 16 residues. Germline values: CDR1 GTSNPN, CDR2 SVGIG (reference sequence). V shed 4 bases and J 6 bases; nucleotides not matched to a gene: 10. CDR3 in DNA: TGTGCCTGGACTCATGGGACAGGGATTCGTAATTCACCCCTCCACTTT. Protein: CAWTHGTGIRNSPLHF.

This clone was recorded once. The chain combines TRBV30 with TRBJ2-3; D is unresolved. Trimming took off 2 bases at V and 6 bases at J, with 9 bases between the two ends. Germline lookup yields CDR1 GTSNPN and CDR2 SVGIG (reference sequence). This CDR3 has 12 amino acids. CDR3 sequence (DNA): TGTGCCTGGAGTTGGCTTGGGGATACGCAGTATTTT. Translating gives CAWSWLGDTQYF.